These 4 T cell receptor beta chains originate from one sample sequenced in a study of control samples from healthy donors and cancer patients. Only in-frame clones appear in the TCRdb table, and some are missing; sequencing was by immunoSEQ multiplex PCR. The data hold some 150,000 clones, with over 95% observed a single time. Sequencing used blood. These TCRs come from a woman aged 25 to 39 in good health.

The chain has TRBV21-1 and TRBJ1-5; no check of the table's D call, TRBD1, against the DNA was made. TRBV21-1 represents a pseudogene. There are 16 residues in the CDR3. The CDR3 sequence: CASSAGDRGHHQPQHF. The CDR3, as DNA: TGTGCCAGCAGCGCGGGGGACAGGGGCCACCATCAGCCCCAGCATTTT.

This sequence joins TRBV2 and TRBJ1-5, with 8 bases lining up with TRBD1. The CDR3 is 14 residues long. Germline lookup yields CDR1 SNHLY and CDR2 FYNNEI. Losses at the gene ends were 4 bases for V and 9 bases for J; bases not matched to a gene: 8. The CDR3 nucleotides read TGTGCCAGCAGTGGGTACAGGGGGAATGTGCCCCAGCATTTT. Protein: CASSGYRGNVPQHF.

This clone has just one count. The chain employs TRBV12-5 and TRBJ1-1; a possible D gene is TRBD1 (6 bases). This CDR3 region has 13 residues. Germline CDR1 reads LGHNT; CDR2 reads FRNRAP. Trimming took 0 bases from V and 6 from J, leaving 8 bases between them. CDR3 region: CASGLVGGAEAFF. The CDR3 bases are TGTGCTAGTGGTTTGGTAGGGGGGGCTGAAGCTTTCTTT.

V usage is TRBV5-4 and J usage is TRBJ1-2, with D possibly TRBD1 on 6 matching bases. The V end was cut by 4 bases, the J end by 7 bases, with 14 bases between. Per germline, CDR1 SGHNT and CDR2 YYREEE (reference sequence). This CDR3 is built from 13 residues. As DNA, the CDR3 is TGTGCCAGCAGCCCAAACATACAGGGTGGCTACACCTTC. As protein: CASSPNIQGGYTF.